This T cell receptor beta chain emerged from a study of blood T cell repertoires in COVID-19. Overall study context: Italy, Spain and the United States were the sources of the convalescent and acute COVID-19 samples.

Per the study methods: Estimation of nucleated cell counts was performed using reference gene primer amplification. Assay: immunoSEQ multiplex PCR; the TCRdb copy retains only in-frame clones and omits some. V, J and clone size are taken as reported in that table, and D and trimming were inferred from the DNA itself. The table includes over 150,000 clones, about 88% detected once. The Seattle patients, enrolled during active infection, were followed longitudinally. The CDR3 is 18 residues long. The trim removed 5 bases at V and 1 base at J, leaving 12 bases unmatched. Germline V CDR1 and CDR2: MNHEY, SMNVEV (reference sequence).

The sequence derives from a man aged 50 to 59 with COVID-19, enrolled during active disease. The chain couples TRBV27 to TRBJ1-4, with TRBD1 identical over 8 bases. Specimen: peripheral blood. The CDR3 coding sequence is TGTGCCAGCAGTGCAAAAAGACAGGGGTGGTTAACTAATGAAAAACTGTTTTTT. Protein: CASSAKRQGWLTNEKLFF.